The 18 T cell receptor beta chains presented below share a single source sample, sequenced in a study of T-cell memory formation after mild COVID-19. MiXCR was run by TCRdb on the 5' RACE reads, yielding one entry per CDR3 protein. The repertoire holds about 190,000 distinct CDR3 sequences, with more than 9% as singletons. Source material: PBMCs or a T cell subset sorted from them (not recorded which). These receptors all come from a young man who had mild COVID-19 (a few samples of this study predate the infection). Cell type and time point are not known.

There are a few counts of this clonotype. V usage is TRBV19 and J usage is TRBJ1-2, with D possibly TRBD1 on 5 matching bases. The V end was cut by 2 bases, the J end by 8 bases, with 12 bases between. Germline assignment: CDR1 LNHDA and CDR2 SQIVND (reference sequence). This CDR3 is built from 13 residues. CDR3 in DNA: TGTGCCAGTAGTATATCAGGGAGAGCGGGCTACACCTTC. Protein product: CASSISGRAGYTF.

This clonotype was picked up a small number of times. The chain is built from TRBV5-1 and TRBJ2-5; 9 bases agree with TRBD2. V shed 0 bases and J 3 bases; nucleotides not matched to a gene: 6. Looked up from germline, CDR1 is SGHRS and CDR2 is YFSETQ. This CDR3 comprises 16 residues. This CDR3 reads CASSLVSGGNEETQYF. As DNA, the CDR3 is TGCGCCAGCAGCTTGGTTAGCGGGGGAAATGAAGAGACCCAGTACTTC. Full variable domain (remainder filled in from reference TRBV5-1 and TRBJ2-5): KAGVTQTPRYLIKTRGQQVTLSCSPISGHRSVSWYQQTPGQGLQFLFEYFSETQRNKGNFPGRFSGRQFSNSRSEMNVSTLELGDSALYLCASSLVSGGNEETQYFGPGTRLLVL.

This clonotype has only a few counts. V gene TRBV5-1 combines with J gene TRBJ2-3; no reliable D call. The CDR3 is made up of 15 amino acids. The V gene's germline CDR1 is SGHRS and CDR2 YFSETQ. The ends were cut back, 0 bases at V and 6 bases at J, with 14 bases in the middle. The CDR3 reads CASSLAKGRLDTQYF. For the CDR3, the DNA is TGCGCCAGCAGCTTGGCCAAAGGGCGACTGGATACGCAGTATTTT.

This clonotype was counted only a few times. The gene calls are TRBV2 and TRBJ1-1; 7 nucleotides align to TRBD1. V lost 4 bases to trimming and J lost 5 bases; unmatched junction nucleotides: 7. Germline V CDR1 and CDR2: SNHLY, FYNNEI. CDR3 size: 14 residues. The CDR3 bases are TGTGCCAGCAGTGCCGTCAGGGGGGAAACTGAAGCTTTCTTT. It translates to CASSAVRGETEAFF.

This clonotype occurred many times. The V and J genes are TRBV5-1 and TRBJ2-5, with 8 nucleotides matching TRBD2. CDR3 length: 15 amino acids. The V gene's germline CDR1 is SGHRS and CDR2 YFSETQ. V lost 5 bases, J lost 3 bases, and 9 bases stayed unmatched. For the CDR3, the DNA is TGCGCCAGCAGGAGTGGGGGACTAGTGAAAGAGACCCAGTACTTC. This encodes CASRSGGLVKETQYF. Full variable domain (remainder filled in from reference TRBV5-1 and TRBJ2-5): KAGVTQTPRYLIKTRGQQVTLSCSPISGHRSVSWYQQTPGQGLQFLFEYFSETQRNKGNFPGRFSGRQFSNSRSEMNVSTLELGDSALYLCASRSGGLVKETQYFGPGTRLLVL.

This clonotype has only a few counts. DNA for the CDR3: TGTGCCACCAGGCGCCAGGACGATACGCAGTATTTT. This translates into CATRRQDDTQYF. The chain carries TRBV24-1 and TRBJ2-3; D remains ambiguous. Germline V lookup: CDR1 KGHDR, CDR2 SFDVKD. Trimming pared 7 bases from V and 6 bases from J, leaving 10 bases between. This CDR3 spans 12 amino acids.

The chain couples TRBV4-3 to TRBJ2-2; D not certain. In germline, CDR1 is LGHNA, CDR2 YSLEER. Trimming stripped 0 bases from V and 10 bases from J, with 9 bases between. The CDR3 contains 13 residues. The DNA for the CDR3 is TGCGCCAGCAGCCAAGATTCATACGCGGAGCTGTTTTTT. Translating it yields CASSQDSYAELFF.

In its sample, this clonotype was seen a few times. CDR3 bases: TGTGCCAGCAGTGAACGAACAGGGGATGAAGCTTTCTTT. It codes for CASSERTGDEAFF. The gene calls are TRBV2 and TRBJ1-1, with 7 bases identical to TRBD1. After removal of 2 bases from V and 7 bases from J, the junction contained 4 bases not matched to a gene. This CDR3 is 13 amino acids long. Germline V gives CDR1 SNHLY, CDR2 FYNNEI.

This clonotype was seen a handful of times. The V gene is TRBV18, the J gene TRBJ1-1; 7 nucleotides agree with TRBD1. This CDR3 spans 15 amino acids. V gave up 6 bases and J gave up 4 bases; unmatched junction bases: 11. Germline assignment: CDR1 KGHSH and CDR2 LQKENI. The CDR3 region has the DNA TGTGCCAGCTCCATAACCGGGACAGCGGGCACTGAAGCTTTCTTT. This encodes CASSITGTAGTEAFF.

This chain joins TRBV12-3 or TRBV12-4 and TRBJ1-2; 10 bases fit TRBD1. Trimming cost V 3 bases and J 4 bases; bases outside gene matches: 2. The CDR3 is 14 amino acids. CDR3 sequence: CASSFWTGGYGYTF. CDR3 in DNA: TGTGCCAGCAGTTTTTGGACAGGGGGCTATGGCTACACCTTC.

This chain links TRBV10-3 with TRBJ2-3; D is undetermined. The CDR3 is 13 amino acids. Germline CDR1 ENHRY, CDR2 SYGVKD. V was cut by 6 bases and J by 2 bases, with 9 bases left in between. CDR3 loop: CAIRGPVTDTQYF. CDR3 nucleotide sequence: TGTGCCATCAGAGGACCAGTCACAGATACGCAGTATTTT.

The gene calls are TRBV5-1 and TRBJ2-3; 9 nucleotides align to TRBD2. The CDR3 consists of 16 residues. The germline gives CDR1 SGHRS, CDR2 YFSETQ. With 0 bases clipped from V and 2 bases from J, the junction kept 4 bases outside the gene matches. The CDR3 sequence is CASSLGASGVTDTQYF. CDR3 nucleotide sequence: TGCGCCAGCAGCTTGGGGGCTAGCGGGGTCACAGATACGCAGTATTTT.

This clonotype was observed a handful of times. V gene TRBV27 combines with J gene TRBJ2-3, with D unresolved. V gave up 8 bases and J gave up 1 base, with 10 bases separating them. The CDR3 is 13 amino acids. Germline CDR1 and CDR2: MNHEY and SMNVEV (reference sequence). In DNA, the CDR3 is TGTGCCAGCCTCGCACAAGGCACAGATACGCAGTATTTT. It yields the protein CASLAQGTDTQYF.

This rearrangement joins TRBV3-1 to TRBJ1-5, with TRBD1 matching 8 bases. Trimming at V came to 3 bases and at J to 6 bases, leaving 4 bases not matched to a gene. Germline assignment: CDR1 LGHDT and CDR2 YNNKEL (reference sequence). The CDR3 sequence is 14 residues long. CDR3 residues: CASSHRQGFQPQHF. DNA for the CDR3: TGTGCCAGCAGCCACAGACAGGGGTTTCAGCCCCAGCATTTT.

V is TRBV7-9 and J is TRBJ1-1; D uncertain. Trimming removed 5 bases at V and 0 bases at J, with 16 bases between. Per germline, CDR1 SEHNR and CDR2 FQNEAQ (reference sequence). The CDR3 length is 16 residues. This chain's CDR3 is CASSPLGGNMNTEAFF. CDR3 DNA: TGTGCCAGCAGCCCCCTGGGTGGAAACATGAACACTGAAGCTTTCTTT.

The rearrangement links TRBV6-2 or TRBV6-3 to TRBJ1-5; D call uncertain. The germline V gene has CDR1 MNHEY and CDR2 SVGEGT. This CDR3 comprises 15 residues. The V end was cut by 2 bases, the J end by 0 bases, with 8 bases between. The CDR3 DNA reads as TGTGCCAGCAGTTACCTGTCCTATAGCAATCAGCCCCAGCATTTT. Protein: CASSYLSYSNQPQHF.

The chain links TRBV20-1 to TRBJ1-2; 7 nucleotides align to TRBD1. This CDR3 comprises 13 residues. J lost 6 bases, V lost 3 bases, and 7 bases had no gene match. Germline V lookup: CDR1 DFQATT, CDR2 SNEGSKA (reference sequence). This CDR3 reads CSASGRGYDGYTF. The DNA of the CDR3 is TGCAGTGCTAGCGGCAGGGGGTATGATGGCTACACCTTC.

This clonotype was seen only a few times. CDR3 DNA: TGTGCCAGCAGTGGGGGACTAGCGGAGACCCAGTACTTC. Translation gives CASSGGLAETQYF. V gene TRBV2 combines with J gene TRBJ2-5, with 10 bases lining up with TRBD2. Germline V gene sequence: CDR1 SNHLY, CDR2 FYNNEI. After removal of 4 bases from V and 5 bases from J, the junction contained 1 base not matched to a gene. CDR3 length: 13 residues.